This note documents a single T cell receptor (beta chain) sequence. The data were obtained in a study of Ad26.COV2.S vaccination and SARS-CoV-2 variants. The CDR3 consists of 17 residues. Germline CDR1 and CDR2: SGHDT and YYEEEE. Trimming took 4 bases from V and 6 from J; bases not matched to a gene: 9. Treatment reported: 15 to 20 received Ad26.COV2.S at low or high dose, single or two shots; roughly five received placebo; per-sample allocation not given. Day 63 following the first vaccine or placebo injection was when the samples were taken. Assay: immunoSEQ multiplex PCR; the TCRdb copy retains only in-frame clones and omits some. Of about 420,000 clones listed, roughly 90% are singletons.

The chain uses TRBV5-6 and TRBJ2-1; TRBD2 matches at 14 bases. The sample here was peripheral blood, taken in a trial of Ad26.COV2.S vaccine versus placebo. The TCR sequence derives from a person aged 18 to 59 who received the Ad26.COV2.S COVID-19 vaccine or a placebo. The CDR3 region is CASSPGLAGGLGNEQFF. CDR3 DNA sequence: TGTGCCAGCAGCCCTGGACTAGCGGGGGGTCTGGGCAATGAGCAGTTCTTC.